The 30 T cell receptor beta chains in this list originate from one sample, sequenced in a study of CD8 T cells in ankylosing spondylitis. Overall study findings and caveats: Made up of about eight highly homologous variants, a TCR beta motif appeared characteristic of ankylosing spondylitis blood.

For these TCRs, the target antigens are not known. TCRdb independently ran MiXCR on the 5' RACE reads; one entry per CDR3 protein. The sample yields tens of thousands of distinct CDR3 sequences, roughly 8.8% seen once. Sequences were obtained from blood, either unsorted or a sorted T cell fraction (not recorded which). Receptor source: a male donor with ankylosing spondylitis.

The chain combines TRBV13 with TRBJ2-1; a weak D match, TRBD1 (6 bases). Trimming took 9 bases from V and 0 from J, leaving 9 bases between them. Germline loops: CDR1 PRHDT, CDR2 FYEKMQ (reference sequence). CDR3 length equals 13 residues. The CDR3 DNA is TGTGCCAGTCAGGGGAGCTCCTACAATGAGCAGTTCTTC. It is translated as CASQGSSYNEQFF.

This clonotype was seen only a few times. J is TRBJ1-1 and V is TRBV7-8; TRBD1 is a possible D gene (5 bases). V was trimmed by 1 base and J by 6 bases, leaving 9 bases between them. The CDR3 has 13 amino acids. Germline CDR1 and CDR2: SGHVS and FQNEAQ. Here the CDR3 DNA reads TGTGCCAGCAGCTTAGAGGGGAGGCCTGAAGCTTTCTTT. It codes for CASSLEGRPEAFF.

This clonotype came up many times. This chain uses TRBV4-1 with TRBJ2-1; D may be TRBD2 (6 bases). The CDR3 is 16 residues long. In germline, CDR1 is MGHRA, CDR2 YSYEKL. V shed 1 base and J shed 0 bases, with 10 bases lying between them. Here the CDR3 reads CASSQALTSSYNEQFF. The DNA for the CDR3 is TGCGCCAGCAGCCAAGCCCTGACTAGCTCCTACAATGAGCAGTTCTTC.

This sequence joins TRBV9 and TRBJ2-2; the D gene is possibly TRBD1 (6 bases). The CDR3 sequence is 15 residues long. Germline-derived CDR1 and CDR2 are SGDLS and YYNGEE. Deletions cut 0 bases from V and 1 base from J, with 7 bases between. CDR3: CASSVGTVNTGELFF. The CDR3 DNA follows: TGTGCCAGCAGCGTAGGGACAGTGAACACCGGGGAGCTGTTTTTT.

Ten or more counts support this clonotype. The chain combines TRBV5-1 with TRBJ2-1; TRBD1 aligns across 7 bases. CDR3 length equals 18 residues. Germline CDR1 reads SGHRS; CDR2 reads YFSETQ. V trimming: 0 bases; J trimming: 2 bases; junction bases outside the gene matches: 11. CDR3: CASSLALVGTDPYNEQFF. Here the CDR3 DNA reads TGCGCCAGCAGCTTGGCCCTAGTGGGGACAGACCCCTACAATGAGCAGTTCTTC.

This clonotype was detected ten times or more. The chain links TRBV6-2 or TRBV6-3 to TRBJ2-3; D remains unclear. Germline-derived CDR1 and CDR2 are MNHEY and SVGEGT. Trimming removed 2 bases from V and 2 bases from J, with 8 bases in between. CDR3 length: 14 amino acids. The CDR3 DNA sequence: TGTGCCAGCAGTTACCTAACTAACACAGATACGCAGTATTTT. Amino acid sequence: CASSYLTNTDTQYF.

V usage is TRBV12-3 or TRBV12-4 and J usage is TRBJ2-5; D ambiguous. Trimming shortened V by 6 bases and J by 3 bases, and 8 bases separated the two germline ends. The CDR3 is made up of 12 amino acids. The CDR3 DNA follows: TGTGCCAGCAGCCCTCGGGAAGAGACCCAGTACTTC. This gives the protein CASSPREETQYF.

In its sample, this clonotype was seen a few times. V and J are TRBV27 and TRBJ2-7; perhaps D is TRBD1 or TRBD2 (5 bases each). With 2 bases removed from V and 5 bases from J, the gap between germline ends came to 10 bases. The CDR3 runs to 13 residues. Germline CDR1 MNHEY, CDR2 SMNVEV (reference sequence). The CDR3 nucleotides read TGTGCCAGCAGTTTAATCCGGGGCCACGAGCAGTACTTC. It is translated as CASSLIRGHEQYF.

The rearrangement joins TRBV27 to TRBJ1-3; tentatively, D is TRBD1 (5 bases). Germline CDR1 MNHEY, CDR2 SMNVEV (reference sequence). The CDR3 has 15 residues. V was pared by 4 bases and J by 0 bases, with 10 bases between. The CDR3 protein is CASSYDSSSGNTIYF. CDR3 nucleotide sequence: TGTGCCAGCAGTTATGACAGTTCCTCTGGAAACACCATATATTTT.

This clonotype has ten or more counts. The V call is TRBV3-1, the J call TRBJ2-1, with 9 positions matching TRBD1. The CDR3 has 17 amino acids. Germline lookup yields CDR1 LGHDT and CDR2 YNNKEL (reference sequence). V was pared by 5 bases and J by 3 bases, with 11 bases of the junction left unmatched. The CDR3 loop reads CASSKGPRDRVYNEQFF. The CDR3 DNA follows: TGTGCCAGCAGCAAAGGCCCCCGGGACAGGGTCTACAATGAGCAGTTCTTC.

This clonotype was counted between two and nine times. V and J are TRBV7-9 and TRBJ2-2, with unresolved D. The germline CDR1 and CDR2 sequences are SEHNR and FQNEAQ (reference sequence). The V and J ends lost 6 bases and 6 bases respectively, with 17 bases between them. The CDR3 contains 15 residues. In DNA, the CDR3 is TGTGCCAGCAGTCAGGTGGCAGTTAAAGCCGGGGAGCTGTTTTTT. It translates to CASSQVAVKAGELFF.

A few counts support this clonotype. The chain is built from TRBV2 and TRBJ2-2; a weak D match, TRBD1 (5 bases). Trimming removed 6 bases at V and 1 base at J, with 6 bases between. The CDR3 sequence is 13 residues long. Germline V CDR1 and CDR2: SNHLY, FYNNEI. The chain's CDR3 is CASSTGNTGELFF. The CDR3 coding sequence is TGTGCCAGCAGCACAGGGAACACCGGGGAGCTGTTTTTT.

This clonotype came up a few times. The chain recombines TRBV7-2 with TRBJ2-3; perhaps D is TRBD1 or TRBD2 (5 bases each). The CDR3 has 16 residues. V gave up 5 bases and J gave up 4 bases, with 19 bases separating them. Germline loops: CDR1 SGHTA, CDR2 FQGNSA. In DNA, the CDR3 is TGTGCCAGCAGCACCGGGGCAGGTGAAGGGCCAGATACGCAGTATTTT. Protein product: CASSTGAGEGPDTQYF.

This clonotype was detected ten times or more. The V and J genes are TRBV29-1 and TRBJ2-2; TRBD1 agrees at 12 bases. The CDR3 length is 14 residues. Per the germline V gene, CDR1 is SQVTM and CDR2 is ANQGSEA. With V trimmed by 4 bases and J by 7 bases, 4 bases remained unmatched. CDR3 region: CSVAGTGGYGELFF. The CDR3 coding sequence is TGCAGCGTTGCCGGGACAGGGGGCTACGGGGAGCTGTTTTTT.

The J gene is TRBJ2-1, the V gene TRBV11-2; 7 positions agree with TRBD2. Trimming removed 5 bases from V and 8 bases from J; junction bases left unmatched: 9. CDR1 and CDR2 (germline): SGHAT, FQNNGV. The CDR3 loop spans 14 amino acids. Here the CDR3 reads CASSPWEGPHEQFF. In DNA, the CDR3 is TGTGCCAGCAGCCCTTGGGAGGGTCCCCATGAGCAGTTCTTC.

For this clonotype: A much larger clone differs by one base, so this may be a read error. The chain is built from TRBV2 and TRBJ2-1; D might be TRBD2 (6 bases). The CDR3 is 15 amino acids. The germline V gene encodes CDR1 SNHLY and CDR2 FYNNEI. The CDR3 sequence is CASNYDGSSYNVQFF. The CDR3 region has the DNA TGTGCCAGCAATTACGACGGGAGCTCCTACAATGTGCAGTTCTTC.

About this clonotype: A much bigger clone sits one base away, suggesting this may be a read error. This chain connects TRBV20-1 to TRBJ2-2; 8 bases are shared with TRBD2. The CDR3 contains 16 residues. Germline V gene data show CDR1 as DFQATT and CDR2 as SNEGSKA (reference sequence). The CDR3: CIAGRERENHNGELFF. The CDR3 region has the DNA TGCATTGCTGGGCGCGAGCGGGAGAATCACAACGGGGAGCTGTTTTTT.

The table lists this clonotype with a count of one. The chain joins TRBV11-2 to TRBJ1-3; unclear D gene. The CDR3 sequence is 13 residues long. Trimming removed 5 bases at V and 6 bases at J, with 11 bases between. The germline V gene has CDR1 SGHAT and CDR2 FQNNGV. Here the CDR3 reads CASSRSTTNTIYF. The CDR3 DNA reads as TGTGCCAGCAGCCGGAGCACAACAAACACCATATATTTT. Complete variable domain (other parts from reference TRBV11-2 and TRBJ1-3): EAGVAQSPRYKIIEKRQSVAFWCNPISGHATLYWYQQILGQGPKLLIQFQNNGVVDDSQLPKDRFSAERLKGVDSTLKIQPAKLEDSAVYLCASSRSTTNTIYFGEGSWLTVV.

The rearrangement uses TRBV11-1 and TRBJ2-1, with TRBD2 matching over 7 bases. CDR3 length equals 18 residues. J lost 2 bases, V lost 5 bases, and 15 bases had no gene match. The germline V gene has CDR1 SGHAT and CDR2 FQDESV (reference sequence). The CDR3 loop is CASSPEVDSGHTYNEQFF. The DNA of the CDR3 is TGTGCCAGCAGCCCGGAAGTAGATAGCGGGCATACCTACAATGAGCAGTTCTTC. Variable domain in full (rest from reference TRBV11-1 and TRBJ2-1): EAEVAQSPRYKITEKSQAVAFWCDPISGHATLYWYRQILGQGPELLVQFQDESVVDDSQLPKDRFSAERLKGVDSTLKIQPAELGDSAMYLCASSPEVDSGHTYNEQFFGPGTRLTVL.

This clonotype was found a few times. The rearrangement uses TRBV9 and TRBJ2-1; D possibly corresponds to TRBD2 (5 bases). The CDR3 extends over 16 amino acids. Germline V lookup: CDR1 SGDLS, CDR2 YYNGEE. The V gene lost 3 bases and the J gene lost 7 bases, with 20 bases spanning the gap. CDR3 bases: TGTGCCAGCAGCGACGACCCTACGGGCTCGGGGAATGAGCAGTTCTTC. Its protein product is CASSDDPTGSGNEQFF.

This chain links TRBV7-8 with TRBJ1-2, with D perhaps matching TRBD1 (6 bases). Trimming cost V 0 bases and J 8 bases, with 16 bases left between them. Germline CDR1 is SGHVS and CDR2 is FQNEAQ. The CDR3 sequence is 15 residues long. CDR3 DNA: TGTGCCAGCAGCTTAGCGCCGGCGGGGGCAGGAGGCTACACCTTC. Residues: CASSLAPAGAGGYTF.

The chain has TRBV20-1 and TRBJ2-3; tentative D call: TRBD1 (6 bases). The CDR3 is 13 amino acids. Trimming left V 5 bases short and J 2 bases short, with 11 bases between. The germline gives CDR1 DFQATT, CDR2 SNEGSKA (reference sequence). CDR3 region: CSAPTGSTDTQYF. DNA for the CDR3: TGCAGTGCTCCTACAGGGTCCACAGATACGCAGTATTTT.

The genes are TRBV2 and TRBJ2-1, with 7 bases matching TRBD1. The germline V gene encodes CDR1 SNHLY and CDR2 FYNNEI. V gave up 5 bases and J gave up 12 bases; unmatched junction bases: 7. The CDR3 runs 12 residues. CDR3 sequence: CASSSDREGQFF. The CDR3 bases are TGTGCCAGCAGTTCAGACAGGGAAGGGCAGTTCTTC.

The chain carries TRBV20-1 and TRBJ1-1; D is possibly TRBD1 (6 bases). The CDR3 sequence is 12 residues long. Trimming pared 3 bases from V and 5 bases from J, leaving 10 bases between. The germline V gene encodes CDR1 DFQATT and CDR2 SNEGSKA (reference sequence). CDR3 residues: CSARSGATEAFF. CDR3 nucleotide sequence: TGCAGTGCTAGGTCAGGGGCTACTGAAGCTTTCTTT.

This clonotype was found a few times. The V and J genes are TRBV12-5 and TRBJ2-7; 8 nucleotides line up with TRBD1. Germline values: CDR1 LGHNT, CDR2 FRNRAP. The CDR3 runs 12 residues. The J segment lost 5 bases and the V segment lost 5 bases, leaving 2 bases of the junction unmatched. The CDR3 reads CASGPDRDEQYF. The CDR3 nucleotides are TGTGCTAGTGGTCCGGACAGGGACGAGCAGTACTTC.

This clonotype was recorded a few times. The chain recombines TRBV20-1 with TRBJ2-2; 7 nucleotides align to TRBD2. There are 17 residues in the CDR3. V lost 6 bases to trimming and J lost 3 bases; unmatched junction nucleotides: 16. Per the germline V gene, CDR1 is DFQATT and CDR2 is SNEGSKA (reference sequence). Written as DNA, the CDR3 is TGCAGTGCCGAGCGAGGGGTGGGCGGGAGACACACCGGGGAGCTGTTTTTT. Its translation: CSAERGVGGRHTGELFF.

V usage is TRBV29-1 and J usage is TRBJ2-1; 8 positions agree with TRBD2. V lost 3 bases and J lost 0; bases outside the gene matches: 22. Germline values: CDR1 SQVTM, CDR2 ANQGSEA. The length of the CDR3 is 21 residues. DNA for the CDR3: TGCAGCGTTGAGGGAACCCTGGCGGAGAGGGCCAGCGGGAGCTCCTACAATGAGCAGTTCTTC. Its protein is CSVEGTLAERASGSSYNEQFF.

This clonotype has a count of ten or more. The CDR3 loop is CATSMSGTRDTQYF. For the CDR3, the DNA is TGTGCCACCAGCATGAGCGGTACAAGGGATACGCAGTATTTT. V gene TRBV15 combines with J gene TRBJ2-3; maybe TRBD2 (5 bases). The CDR3 covers 14 residues. Trimming pared 4 bases from V and 6 bases from J, leaving 14 bases between. CDR1 and CDR2 from the germline V gene are LNHNV and YYDKDF (reference sequence).

This clonotype came up a few times. V is TRBV19 and J is TRBJ2-3, with 11 bases identical to TRBD2. CDR3 length equals 16 residues. The V and J ends lost 5 bases and 5 bases, in that order; junction bases with no gene match: 9. Germline V lookup: CDR1 LNHDA, CDR2 SQIVND (reference sequence). As DNA, the CDR3 is TGTGCCAGTAGTCCGAGACTAGCGGGATCAGTAGATACGCAGTATTTT. It translates to CASSPRLAGSVDTQYF. Combining the CDR3 with reference TRBV19 and TRBJ2-3 gives the whole variable domain DGGITQSPKYLFRKEGQNVTLSCEQNLNHDAMYWYRQDPGQGLRLIYYSQIVNDFQKGDIAEGYSVSREKKESFPLTVTSAQKNPTAFYLCASSPRLAGSVDTQYFGPGTRLTVL.

This sequence joins TRBV27 and TRBJ2-3; tentatively, D is TRBD1 (6 bases). The germline CDR1 and CDR2 sequences are MNHEY and SMNVEV (reference sequence). Trimming pared 5 bases from V and 2 bases from J, leaving 11 bases between. The CDR3 loop spans 14 amino acids. This CDR3 reads CASSETGFTDTQYF. The CDR3 DNA is TGTGCCAGCAGTGAAACAGGGTTCACAGATACGCAGTATTTT.